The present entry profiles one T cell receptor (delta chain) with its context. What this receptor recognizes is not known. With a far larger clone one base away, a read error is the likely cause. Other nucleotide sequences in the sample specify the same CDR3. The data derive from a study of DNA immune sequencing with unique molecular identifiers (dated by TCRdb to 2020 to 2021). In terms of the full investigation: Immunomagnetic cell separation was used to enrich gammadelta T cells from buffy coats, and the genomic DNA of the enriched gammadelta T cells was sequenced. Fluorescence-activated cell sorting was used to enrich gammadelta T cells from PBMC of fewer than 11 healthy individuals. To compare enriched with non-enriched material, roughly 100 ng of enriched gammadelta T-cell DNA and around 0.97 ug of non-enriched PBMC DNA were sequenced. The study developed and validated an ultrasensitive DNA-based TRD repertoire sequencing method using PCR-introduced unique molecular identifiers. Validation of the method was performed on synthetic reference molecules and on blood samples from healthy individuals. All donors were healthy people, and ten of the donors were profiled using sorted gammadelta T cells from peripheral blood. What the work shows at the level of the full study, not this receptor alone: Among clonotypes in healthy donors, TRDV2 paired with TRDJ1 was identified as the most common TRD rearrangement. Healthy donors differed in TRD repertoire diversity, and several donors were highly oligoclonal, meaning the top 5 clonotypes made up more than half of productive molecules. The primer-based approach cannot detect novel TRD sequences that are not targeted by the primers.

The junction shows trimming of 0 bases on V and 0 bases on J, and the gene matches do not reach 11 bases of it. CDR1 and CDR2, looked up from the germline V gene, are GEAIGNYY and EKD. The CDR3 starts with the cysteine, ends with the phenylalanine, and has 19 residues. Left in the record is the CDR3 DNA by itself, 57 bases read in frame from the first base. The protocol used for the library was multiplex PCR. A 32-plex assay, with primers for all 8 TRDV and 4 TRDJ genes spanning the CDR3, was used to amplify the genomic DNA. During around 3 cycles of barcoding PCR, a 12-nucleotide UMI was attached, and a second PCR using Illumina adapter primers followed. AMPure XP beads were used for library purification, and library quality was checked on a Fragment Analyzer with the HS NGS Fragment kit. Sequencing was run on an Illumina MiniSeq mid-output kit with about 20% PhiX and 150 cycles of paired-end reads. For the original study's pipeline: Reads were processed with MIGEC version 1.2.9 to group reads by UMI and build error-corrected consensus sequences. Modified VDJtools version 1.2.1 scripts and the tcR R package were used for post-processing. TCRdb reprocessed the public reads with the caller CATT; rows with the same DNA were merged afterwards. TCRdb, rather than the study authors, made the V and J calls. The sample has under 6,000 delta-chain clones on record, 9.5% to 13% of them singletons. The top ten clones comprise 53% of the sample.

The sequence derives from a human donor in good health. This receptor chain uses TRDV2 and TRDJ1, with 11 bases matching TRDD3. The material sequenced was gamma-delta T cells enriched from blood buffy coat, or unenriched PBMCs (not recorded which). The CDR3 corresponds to CACDTLKAGGYPDTDKLIF. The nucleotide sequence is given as TGTGCCTGTGACACCCTTAAAGCTGGGGGATACCCAGACACCGATAAACTCATCTTT.